Included here is one T cell receptor beta chain sequence, with context. The antigen is unknown. The source of the sample is a study of OX40 agonist ivuxolimab in advanced cancers. Study at large: A male proportion of 82.7% was recorded, with mean age 60 years and range about 23 to 90. Study results and caveats: Expanded clones tended on average to be more numerous among CD8+ T cells than CD4+.

Per germline, CDR1 MNHEY and CDR2 SVGAGI. The CDR3 spans 16 residues. The V and J ends lost 4 bases and 3 bases, in that order; junction bases with no gene match: 8. Clones were sequenced by immunoSEQ multiplex PCR, and TCRdb holds only the in-frame ones, with some missing. The sample has over 65,000 clones; under 90% are singletons. This specimen consisted of CD4+ or CD8+ T cells sorted from blood, obtained in a trial of the OX40 agonist ivuxolimab. The TCR was taken from an adult with an advanced solid tumor such as melanoma, head and neck, liver or kidney cancer. The chain links TRBV6-5 to TRBJ1-5; 8 positions match TRBD1. The CDR3 nucleotides read TGTGCCAGCAGTTCCGCTAAGACAGGGGTCAATCAGCCCCAGCATTTT. Protein sequence: CASSSAKTGVNQPQHF.